This entry lists 8 T cell receptor beta chains sequenced from one sample in a study of CD8+ T cells in alopecia areata. In each case, RNA was isolated and then reverse transcribed into cDNA as the sequencing template. Measured with immunoSEQ multiplex PCR; TCRdb has only the in-frame clones, and not every one. Recorded here are about 120,000 clones, none singletons. The source material was lesional skin. The source of these receptors is a C3H/HeJ mouse with alopecia areata. The strain bears MHC haplotype H2-k.

On this clone itself: The listed genes are named as in mouse. The missing CDR3 end, 4 residues past where the read stops, is filled in from the germline J gene. The gene calls are TRBV13-3 and TRBJ2-5; 10 bases agree with TRBD2. This CDR3 contains 14 residues. In germline, CDR1 is NNHDY, CDR2 SYVADS. The CDR3 loop is CASSGLGVGDTQYF. CDR3 bases read: TGTGCCAGCAGCGGACTGGGGGTGGGGGAC.

There are a few counts of this clone. The gene names here belong to mouse. Read sequence stops 4 residues before the CDR3 end, and the germline J gene provides the missing end. This chain links TRBV1 with TRBJ2-2, with D maybe TRBD1 (7 bases). Germline V lookup: CDR1 NSQYPW, CDR2 LRSPGD (reference sequence). CDR3 length: 17 amino acids. The germline V and J ends were trimmed by 0 bases and 3 bases, with 14 bases remaining between them. CDR3 sequence reads: CTCSADRGGAYTGQLYF. The covered CDR3 bases are TGCACCTGCAGTGCAGATCGAGGGGGCGCGTACACCGGG.

There are a few counts of this clone. Gene labels here are mouse ones. Partial CDR3 DNA: TGTGCCAGCAGCTCCGGGACAGGGAGGGTCGAA. Protein product: CASSSGTGRVE. The full CDR3 is CASSSGTGRVERLFF. The rearrangement joins TRBV13-3 to TRBJ1-4; 9 bases line up with TRBD1. The sequence runs out 4 residues before the end of the CDR3; the remainder is reconstructed from the germline J gene. The CDR3 covers 15 residues. The germline V gene has CDR1 NNHDY and CDR2 SYVADS.

This clone appeared a few times. Gene names denote mouse genes. Coverage ceases 4 residues before the CDR3 finishes, and the germline J gene fills in the end. The chain couples TRBV19 to TRBJ2-5; TRBD1 is a possible D gene (5 bases). This CDR3 has 14 amino acids. Germline V gene lookup returns CDR1 FNHDT and CDR2 SITEND (reference sequence). Trimming shortened V by 2 bases and J by 1 base, and 8 bases separated the two germline ends. Incomplete CDR3 DNA: TGTGCCAGCAGTATCAGGGCTGACCAAGAC. Amino acids: CASSIRADQD. The CDR3 as a whole reads CASSIRADQDTQYF.

This clone was detected a few times. Gene names refer to mouse genes. Read coverage stops 4 residues before the CDR3 terminus; the germline J gene supplies the remainder. J is TRBJ1-4 and V is TRBV13-3, with TRBD1 matching over 9 bases. J lost 3 bases, V lost 0 bases, and 3 bases had no gene match. CDR1 and CDR2 (germline): NNHDY, SYVADS. The CDR3 runs 16 residues. The part of the CDR3 DNA that was read is TGTGCCAGCAGTGATGACAGGGGGCGTCCCAACGAA. This sequence encodes CASSDDRGRPNE. The CDR3 in its entirety is CASSDDRGRPNERLFF.

A word on this clone: Gene names are the mouse ones. The missing CDR3 end, 4 residues past where the read stops, is filled in from the germline J gene. The chain has TRBV13-3 and TRBJ1-1; D might be TRBD1 (5 bases). V dropped 7 bases and J dropped 3 bases, with 13 bases sitting between them. From germline, CDR1 is NNHDY and CDR2 SYVADS. The CDR3 totals 13 residues. CDR3 loop: CASRERGDTEVFF. The sequenced CDR3 bases are TGTGCCAGCCGGGAGAGAGGGGACACA.

This clone has more than one count but fewer than ten. Here the gene names and germline are mouse. Coverage ceases 4 residues before the CDR3 finishes, and the germline J gene fills in the end. The V gene is TRBV13-3, the J gene TRBJ1-2; the match to TRBD1 covers 7 bases. V lost 2 bases and J lost 0; bases outside the gene matches: 4. Germline-derived CDR1 and CDR2 are NNHDY and SYVADS. The length of the CDR3 is 15 residues. The sequenced part of the CDR3 DNA is TGTGCCAGCAGTGAGACGGGACAGTCAAACTCC. Protein: CASSETGQSNS. In full, the CDR3 is CASSETGQSNSDYTF.

With regard to this clone: Gene names are the mouse ones. The CDR3 goes on 4 residues after the read ends, and that part is filled in from the germline J gene. The chain employs TRBV13-3 and TRBJ1-4; possible D gene TRBD1, 6 bases. Germline V gene data show CDR1 as NNHDY and CDR2 as SYVADS. This CDR3 has 16 residues. Between the trimmed V and J ends, which lost 2 bases and 0 bases, there was a span of 11 bases. CDR3 protein: CASSEGGTISNERLFF. Partial CDR3 DNA: TGTGCCAGCAGTGAAGGAGGGACAATTTCCAACGAA. Looking up the rest from reference TRBV13-3 and TRBJ1-4 gives the full variable domain: EAAVTQSPRSKVAVTGGKVTLSCHQTNNHDYMYWYRQDTGHGLRLIHYSYVADSTEKGDIPDGYKASRPSQENFSLILELASLSQTAVYFCASSEGGTISNERLFFGHGTKLSVL.